This T cell receptor (beta chain) was documented in a study of response to subunit inactivated influenza vaccine. This clonotype has just a few counts. TCRdb passed the RT-PCR reads through MiXCR, listing each CDR3 protein once. The sample contains some 570,000 distinct CDR3 sequences, about 11% of which appear only once. The same data also contributed to another study, on T cells expressing NK-cell markers. As that study records: Template switching by 5'RACE with UMIs generated the TCR beta cDNA.

The input for sequencing was PBMCs from blood, taken on the day of vaccination. The clonotype originates from a man aged 50 to 59 who received an inactivated influenza vaccine.

The DNA of the CDR3 is TGCAGTGCTAGGGCGGGAGTCGGTTACGAGCAGTACTTC. Protein: CSARAGVGYEQYF. This chain uses TRBV20-1 with TRBJ2-7; 7 positions match TRBD2. This CDR3 spans 13 amino acids. Trimming cost V 3 bases and J 4 bases; bases outside gene matches: 6. CDR1 and CDR2 from the germline V gene are DFQATT and SNEGSKA (reference sequence).